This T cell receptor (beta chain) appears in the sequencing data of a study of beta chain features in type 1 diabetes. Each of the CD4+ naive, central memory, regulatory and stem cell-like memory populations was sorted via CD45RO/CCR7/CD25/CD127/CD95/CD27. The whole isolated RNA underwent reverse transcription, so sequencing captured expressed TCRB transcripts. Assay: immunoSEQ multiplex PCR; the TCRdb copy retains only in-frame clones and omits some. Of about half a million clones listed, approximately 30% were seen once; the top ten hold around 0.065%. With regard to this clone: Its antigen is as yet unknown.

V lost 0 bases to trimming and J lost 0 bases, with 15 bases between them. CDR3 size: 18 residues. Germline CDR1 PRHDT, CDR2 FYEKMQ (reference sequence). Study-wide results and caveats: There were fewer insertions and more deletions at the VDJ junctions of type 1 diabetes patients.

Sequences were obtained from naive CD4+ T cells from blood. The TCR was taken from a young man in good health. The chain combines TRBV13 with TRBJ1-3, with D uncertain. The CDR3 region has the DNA TGTGCCAGCAGCTTAGGGCTGGGAACCTTGAGCTCTGGAAACACCATATATTTT. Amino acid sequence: CASSLGLGTLSSGNTIYF.